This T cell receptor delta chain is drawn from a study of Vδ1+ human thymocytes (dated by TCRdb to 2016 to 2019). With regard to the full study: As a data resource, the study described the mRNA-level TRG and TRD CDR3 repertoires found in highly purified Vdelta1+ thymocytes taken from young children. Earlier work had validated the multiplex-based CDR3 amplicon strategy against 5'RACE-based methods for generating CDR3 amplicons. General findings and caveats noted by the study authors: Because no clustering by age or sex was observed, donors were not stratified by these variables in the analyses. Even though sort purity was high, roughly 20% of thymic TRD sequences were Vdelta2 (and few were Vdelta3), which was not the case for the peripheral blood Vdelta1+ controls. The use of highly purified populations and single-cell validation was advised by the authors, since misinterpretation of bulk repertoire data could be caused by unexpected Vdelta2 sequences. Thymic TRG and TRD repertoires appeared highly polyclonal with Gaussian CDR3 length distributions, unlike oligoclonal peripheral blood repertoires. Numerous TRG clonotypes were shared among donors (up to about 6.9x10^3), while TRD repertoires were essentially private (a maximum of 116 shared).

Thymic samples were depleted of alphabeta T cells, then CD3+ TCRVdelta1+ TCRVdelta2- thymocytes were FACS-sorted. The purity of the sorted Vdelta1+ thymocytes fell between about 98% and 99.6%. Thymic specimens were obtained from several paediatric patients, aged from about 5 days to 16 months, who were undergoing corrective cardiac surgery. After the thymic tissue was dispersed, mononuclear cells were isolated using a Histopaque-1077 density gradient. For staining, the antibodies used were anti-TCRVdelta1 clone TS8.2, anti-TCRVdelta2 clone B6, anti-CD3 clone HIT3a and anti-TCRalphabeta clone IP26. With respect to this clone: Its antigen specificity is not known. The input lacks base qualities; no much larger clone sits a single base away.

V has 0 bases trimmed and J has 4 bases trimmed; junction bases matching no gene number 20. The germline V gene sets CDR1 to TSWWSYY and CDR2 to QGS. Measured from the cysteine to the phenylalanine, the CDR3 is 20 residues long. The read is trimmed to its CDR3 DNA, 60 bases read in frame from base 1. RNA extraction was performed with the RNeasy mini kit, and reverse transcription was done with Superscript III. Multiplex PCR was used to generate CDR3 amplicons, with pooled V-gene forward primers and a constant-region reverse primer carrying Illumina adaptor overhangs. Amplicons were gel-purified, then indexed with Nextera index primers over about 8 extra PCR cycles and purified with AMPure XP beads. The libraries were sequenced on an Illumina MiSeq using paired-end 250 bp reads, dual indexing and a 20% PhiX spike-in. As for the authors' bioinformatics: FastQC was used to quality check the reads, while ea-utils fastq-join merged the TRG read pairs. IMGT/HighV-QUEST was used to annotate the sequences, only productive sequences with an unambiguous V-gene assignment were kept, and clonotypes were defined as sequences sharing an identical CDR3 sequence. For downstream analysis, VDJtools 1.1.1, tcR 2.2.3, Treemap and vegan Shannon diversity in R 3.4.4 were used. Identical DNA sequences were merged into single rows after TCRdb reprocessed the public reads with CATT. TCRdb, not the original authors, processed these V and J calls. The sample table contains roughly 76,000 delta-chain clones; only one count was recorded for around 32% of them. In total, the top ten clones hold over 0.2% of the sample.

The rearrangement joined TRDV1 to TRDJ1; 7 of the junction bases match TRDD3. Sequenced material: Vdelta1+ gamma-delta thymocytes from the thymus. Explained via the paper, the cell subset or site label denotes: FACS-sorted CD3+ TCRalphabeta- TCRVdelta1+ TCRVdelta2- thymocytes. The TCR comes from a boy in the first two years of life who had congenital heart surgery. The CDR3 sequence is CALGELINKPPTLGVDKLIF. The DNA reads TGTGCTCTTGGGGAACTAATTAACAAACCTCCGACCCTGGGGGTCGATAAACTCATCTTT.